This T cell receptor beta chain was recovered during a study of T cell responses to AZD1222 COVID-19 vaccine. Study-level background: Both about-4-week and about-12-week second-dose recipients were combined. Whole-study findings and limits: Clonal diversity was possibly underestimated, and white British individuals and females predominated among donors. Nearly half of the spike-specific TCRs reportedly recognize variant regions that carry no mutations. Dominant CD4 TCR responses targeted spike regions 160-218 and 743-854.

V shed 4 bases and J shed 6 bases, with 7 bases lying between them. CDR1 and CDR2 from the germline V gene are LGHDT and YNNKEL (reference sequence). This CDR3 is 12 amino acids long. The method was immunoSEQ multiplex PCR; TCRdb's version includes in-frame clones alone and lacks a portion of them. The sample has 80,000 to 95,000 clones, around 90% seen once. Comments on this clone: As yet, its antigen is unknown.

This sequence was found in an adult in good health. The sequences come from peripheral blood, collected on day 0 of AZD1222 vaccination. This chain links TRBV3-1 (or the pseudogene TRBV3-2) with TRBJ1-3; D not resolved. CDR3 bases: TGTGCCAGCAGCCCTCATGTAAACACCATATATTTT. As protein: CASSPHVNTIYF.